One T cell receptor beta chain is described in this entry. What it recognizes is unknown. This specimen comes from a study of T cell responses to AZD1222 COVID-19 vaccine. Sequencing used immunoSEQ multiplex PCR; TCRdb keeps in-frame clones, though not all of them. The table records some 150,000 clones, approximately 88% of them present only once. The study's findings and limits: No repertoire was sampled before or during the peak T cell response, only after it. Spike was spanned by vaccine-associated CD4 TCRs, with dominance at 160-218 and 743-854.

This CDR3 has 14 amino acids. Germline CDR1 SGHNT, CDR2 YYREEE (reference sequence). J was trimmed by 2 bases and V by 4 bases; bases with no gene match: 5. The origin of this receptor is an adult in good health. The chain joins TRBV5-4 to TRBJ1-2, with 7 nucleotides matching TRBD1. Here the sequenced sample was peripheral blood, taken on day 0 of AZD1222 vaccination. The CDR3 spells CASSVGQRNYGYTF. CDR3 nucleotide sequence: TGTGCCAGCAGCGTGGGACAGCGCAACTATGGCTACACCTTC.